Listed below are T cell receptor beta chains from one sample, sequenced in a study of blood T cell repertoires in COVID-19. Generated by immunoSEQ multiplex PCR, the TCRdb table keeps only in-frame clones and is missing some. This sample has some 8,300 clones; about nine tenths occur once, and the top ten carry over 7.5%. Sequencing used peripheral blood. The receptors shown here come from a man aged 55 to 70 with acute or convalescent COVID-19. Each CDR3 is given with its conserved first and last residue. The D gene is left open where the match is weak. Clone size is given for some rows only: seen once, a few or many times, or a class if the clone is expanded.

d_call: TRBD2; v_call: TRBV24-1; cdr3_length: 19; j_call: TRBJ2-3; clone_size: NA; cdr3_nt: TGTGCCACCAGGGGCCCAGGGCGGACTAGCGGGGGGGCCACAGATACGCAGTATTTT; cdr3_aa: CATRGPGRTSGGATDTQYF
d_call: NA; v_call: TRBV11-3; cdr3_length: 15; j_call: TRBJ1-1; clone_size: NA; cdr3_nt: TGTGCCAGCAGCGCCGGTGTGGGCCGTGGCACTGAAGCTTTCTTT; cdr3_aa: CASSAGVGRGTEAFF
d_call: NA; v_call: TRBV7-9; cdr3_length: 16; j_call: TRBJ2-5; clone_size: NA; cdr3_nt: TGTGCCAGCAGCTTTCTTTTAGCGGTTGCGCAAGAGACCCAGTACTTC; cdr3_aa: CASSFLLAVAQETQYF
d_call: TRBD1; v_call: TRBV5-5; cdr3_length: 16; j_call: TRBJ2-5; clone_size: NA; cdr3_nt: TGTGCCAGCAGTTTGTACGGCGTGACAGGGAAGGAGACCCAGTACTTC; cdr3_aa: CASSLYGVTGKETQYF
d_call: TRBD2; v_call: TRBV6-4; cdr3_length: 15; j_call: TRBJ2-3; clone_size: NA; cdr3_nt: TGTGCCAGCAGTGCTAGCGGGGGGGCCACAGATACGCAGTATTTT; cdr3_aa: CASSASGGATDTQYF
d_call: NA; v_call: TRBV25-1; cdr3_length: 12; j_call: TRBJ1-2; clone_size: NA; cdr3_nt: TGTGCCAGCAGTGTCGACATTCGCGGCTACACCTTC; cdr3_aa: CASSVDIRGYTF
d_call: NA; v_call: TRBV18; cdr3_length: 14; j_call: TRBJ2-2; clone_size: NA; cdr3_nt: TGTGCCAGCCGTACCGGAGGAACGACCGGGGAGCTGTTTTTT; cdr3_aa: CASRTGGTTGELFF
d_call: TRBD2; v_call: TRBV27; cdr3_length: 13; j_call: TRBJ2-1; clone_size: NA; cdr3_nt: TGTGCCAGCAGACTACGGGGGGGGAATGAGCAGTTCTTC; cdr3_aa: CASRLRGGNEQFF
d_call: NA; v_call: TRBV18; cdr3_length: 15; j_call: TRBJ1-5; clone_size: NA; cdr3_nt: TGTGCCAGCTCACCAGGCGGTCATAGCAATCAGCCCCAGCATTTT; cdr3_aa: CASSPGGHSNQPQHF
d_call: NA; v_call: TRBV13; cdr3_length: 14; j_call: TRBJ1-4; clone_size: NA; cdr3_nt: TGTGCCAGCAGCCCCCGGGTAAGGGGTGAAAAACTGTTTTTT; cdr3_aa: CASSPRVRGEKLFF
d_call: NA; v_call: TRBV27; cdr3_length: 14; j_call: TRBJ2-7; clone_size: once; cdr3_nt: TGTGCCAGCAGTTTATCGTTCCTCTCCTACGAGCAGTACTTC; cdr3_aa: CASSLSFLSYEQYF
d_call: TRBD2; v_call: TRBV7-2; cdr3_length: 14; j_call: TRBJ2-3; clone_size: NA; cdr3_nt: TGTGCCAGCAGCTTAGTAGCGGGGGCAGATACGCAGTATTTT; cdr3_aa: CASSLVAGADTQYF
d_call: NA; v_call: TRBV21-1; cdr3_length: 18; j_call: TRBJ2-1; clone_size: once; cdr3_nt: TGTGCCAGCAGATCCACTCCGAAGAGGGGGGGTTCCTACAATGAGCAGTTCTTC; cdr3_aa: CASRSTPKRGGSYNEQFF
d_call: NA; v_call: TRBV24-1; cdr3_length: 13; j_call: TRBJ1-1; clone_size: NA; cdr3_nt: TGTGCCACCAATACAGGCATGAACACTGAAGCTTTCTTT; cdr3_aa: CATNTGMNTEAFF
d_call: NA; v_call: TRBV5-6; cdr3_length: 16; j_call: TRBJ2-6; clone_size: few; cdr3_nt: TGTGCCAGCAGCTTGGATCGGGTCGCTTGGGCCAACGTCCTGACTTTC; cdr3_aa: CASSLDRVAWANVLTF
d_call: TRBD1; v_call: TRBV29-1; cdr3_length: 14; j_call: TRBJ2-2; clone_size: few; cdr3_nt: TGCAGCGTTGCCCGGGACAGACAAACCGGGGAGCTGTTTTTT; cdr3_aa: CSVARDRQTGELFF
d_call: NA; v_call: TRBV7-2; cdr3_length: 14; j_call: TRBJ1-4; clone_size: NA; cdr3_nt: TGTGCCAGCAGCATTAGTAGCCTAGGTGAAAAACTGTTTTTT; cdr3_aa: CASSISSLGEKLFF
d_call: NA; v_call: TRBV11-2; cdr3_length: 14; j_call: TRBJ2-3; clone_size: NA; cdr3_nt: TGTGCCAGCAGCTTGAGTCTTAGCACAGATACGCAGTATTTT; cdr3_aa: CASSLSLSTDTQYF
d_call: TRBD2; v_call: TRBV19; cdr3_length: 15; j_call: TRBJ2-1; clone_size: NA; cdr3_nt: TGTGCCAGTAGTATAAAGACTAGCGGGAGTGGTGAGCAGTTCTTC; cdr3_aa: CASSIKTSGSGEQFF
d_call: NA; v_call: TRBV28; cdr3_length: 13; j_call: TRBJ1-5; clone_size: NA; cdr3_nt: TGTGCCAGCAGAACGTACTTGAAGCAGCCCCAGCATTTT; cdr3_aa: CASRTYLKQPQHF
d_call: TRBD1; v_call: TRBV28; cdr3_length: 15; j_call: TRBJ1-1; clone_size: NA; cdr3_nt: TGTGCCAGCAGACCCGGGACAGGATCGAACACTGAAGCTTTCTTT; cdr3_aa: CASRPGTGSNTEAFF
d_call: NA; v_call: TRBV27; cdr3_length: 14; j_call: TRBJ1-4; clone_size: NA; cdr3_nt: TGTGCCAGCACGGGGGGCTTGGGTAATGAAAAACTGTTTTTT; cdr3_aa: CASTGGLGNEKLFF
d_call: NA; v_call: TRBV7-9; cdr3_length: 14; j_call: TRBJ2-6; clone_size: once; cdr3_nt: TGTGCCAGCAGCTTAGGGCTCTGGGCCAACGTCCTGACTTTC; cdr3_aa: CASSLGLWANVLTF
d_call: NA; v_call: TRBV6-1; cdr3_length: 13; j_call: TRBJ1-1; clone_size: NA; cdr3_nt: TGTGCCAGCAGTGAATCACCAGGGGCTGAAGCTTTCTTT; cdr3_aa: CASSESPGAEAFF
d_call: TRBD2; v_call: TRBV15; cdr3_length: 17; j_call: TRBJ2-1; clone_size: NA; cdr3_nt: TGTGCCACCAGCAGAGTTCCGGGACTAGTCGTCTTTGATGAGCAGTTCTTC; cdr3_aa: CATSRVPGLVVFDEQFF
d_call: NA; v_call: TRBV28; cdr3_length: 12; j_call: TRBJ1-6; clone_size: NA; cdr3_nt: TGTGCCAGCAGTTTGGAGAGTTCACCCCTCCACTTT; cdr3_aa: CASSLESSPLHF
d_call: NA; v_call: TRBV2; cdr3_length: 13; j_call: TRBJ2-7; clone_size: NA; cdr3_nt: TGTGCCAGCAGTGTTCGGGGTTTTAACGAGCAGTACTTC; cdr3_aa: CASSVRGFNEQYF
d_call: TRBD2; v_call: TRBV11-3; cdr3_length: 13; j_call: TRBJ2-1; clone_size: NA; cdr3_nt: TGTGCCAGCAGCTTAGATACGGGGGGTGAGCAGTTCTTC; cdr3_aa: CASSLDTGGEQFF
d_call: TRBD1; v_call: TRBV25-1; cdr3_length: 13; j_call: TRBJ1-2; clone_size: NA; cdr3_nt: TGTGCCAGCTCGAAGGGGGCCCCCTATGGCTACACCTTC; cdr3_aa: CASSKGAPYGYTF
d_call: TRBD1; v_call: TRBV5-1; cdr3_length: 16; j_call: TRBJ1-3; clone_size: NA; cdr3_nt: TGCGCCAGCAGCTTTAAACAGGGGATATCTGGAAACACCATATATTTT; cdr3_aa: CASSFKQGISGNTIYF
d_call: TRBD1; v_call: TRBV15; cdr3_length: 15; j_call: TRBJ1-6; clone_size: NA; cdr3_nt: TGTGCCACCAGCAGAGCGGGACAGGGACGCTCACCCCTCCACTTT; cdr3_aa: CATSRAGQGRSPLHF
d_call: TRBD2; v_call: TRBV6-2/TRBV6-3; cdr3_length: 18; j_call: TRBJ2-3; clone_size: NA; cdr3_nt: TGTGCCAGCAGTTGGTTTAATGGGCGGACTAGCTTCTCAGATACGCAGTATTTT; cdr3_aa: CASSWFNGRTSFSDTQYF
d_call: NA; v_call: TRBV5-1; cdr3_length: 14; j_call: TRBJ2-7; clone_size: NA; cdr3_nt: TGCGCCAGCAGCTTGGCCAAGAGTCCCTACGAGCAGTACTTC; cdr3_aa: CASSLAKSPYEQYF
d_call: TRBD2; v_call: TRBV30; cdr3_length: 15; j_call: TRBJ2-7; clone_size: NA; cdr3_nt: TGTGCCTGGAGGGGGGGGACTTCAAGCTCCTACGAGCAGTACTTC; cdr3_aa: CAWRGGTSSSYEQYF
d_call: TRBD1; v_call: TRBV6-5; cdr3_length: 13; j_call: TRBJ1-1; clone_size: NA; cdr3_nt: TGTGCCAGCTCCAGGGGGCCGCCAACTGAAGCTTTCTTT; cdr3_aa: CASSRGPPTEAFF
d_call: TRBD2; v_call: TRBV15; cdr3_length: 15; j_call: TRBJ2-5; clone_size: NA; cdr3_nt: TGTGCCACCAGCGAGAGCGGGAGGGTTGGAGAGACCCAGTACTTC; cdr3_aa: CATSESGRVGETQYF
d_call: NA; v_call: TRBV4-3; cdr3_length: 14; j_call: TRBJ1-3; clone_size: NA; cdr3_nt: TGCGCCAGCAGCGGAGAACAGGGTACGGACACCATATATTTT; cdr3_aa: CASSGEQGTDTIYF
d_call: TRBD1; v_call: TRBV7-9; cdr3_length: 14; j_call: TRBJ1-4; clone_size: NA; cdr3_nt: TGTGCCAGCAGCTTAGTAGGGGGCGATGAAAAACTGTTTTTT; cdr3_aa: CASSLVGGDEKLFF
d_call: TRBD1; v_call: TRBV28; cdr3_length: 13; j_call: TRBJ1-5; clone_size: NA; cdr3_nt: TGTGCCAGCGGGACAGTCAGCAATCAGCCCCAGCATTTT; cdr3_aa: CASGTVSNQPQHF
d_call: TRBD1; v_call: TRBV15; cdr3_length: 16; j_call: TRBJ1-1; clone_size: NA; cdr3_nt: TGTGCCACCAGCAGAGGGACAGGGGGCATGGGGACTGAAGCTTTCTTT; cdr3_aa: CATSRGTGGMGTEAFF
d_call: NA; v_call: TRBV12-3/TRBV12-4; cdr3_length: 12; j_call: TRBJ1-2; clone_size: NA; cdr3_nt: TGTGCCAGCGGTGACCGGAGGAATGGCTACACCTTC; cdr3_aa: CASGDRRNGYTF
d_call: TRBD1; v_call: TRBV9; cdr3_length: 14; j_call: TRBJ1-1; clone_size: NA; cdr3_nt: TGTGCCAGCAGCGTAGGTGCAGGGGGACCTGAAGCTTTCTTT; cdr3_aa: CASSVGAGGPEAFF
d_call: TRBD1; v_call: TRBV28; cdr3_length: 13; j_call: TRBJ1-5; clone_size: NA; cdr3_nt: TGTGCCAGCAGCCGGACAGGGAATCAGCCCCAGCATTTT; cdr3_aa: CASSRTGNQPQHF
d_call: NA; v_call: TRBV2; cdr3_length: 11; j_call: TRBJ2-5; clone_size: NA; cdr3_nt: TGTGCCAGCAGTGAACTTGAGACCCAGTACTTC; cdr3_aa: CASSELETQYF
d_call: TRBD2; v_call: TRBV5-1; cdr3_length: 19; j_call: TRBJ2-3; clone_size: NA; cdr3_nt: TGCGCCAGCAGCTTGGCCGGGCTAGCGGGAGGGCCGAGCACAGATACGCAGTATTTT; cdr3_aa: CASSLAGLAGGPSTDTQYF
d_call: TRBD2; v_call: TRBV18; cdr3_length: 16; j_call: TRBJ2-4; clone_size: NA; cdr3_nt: TGTGCCAGCTCACCGGGGACTAGCGGGGTCCAAAACATTCAGTACTTC; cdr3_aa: CASSPGTSGVQNIQYF
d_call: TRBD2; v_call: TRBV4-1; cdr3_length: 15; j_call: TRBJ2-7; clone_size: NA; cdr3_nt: TGCGCCAGCAGCCAACTAGGGACTAGCCGGCCCGAGCAGTACTTC; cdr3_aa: CASSQLGTSRPEQYF
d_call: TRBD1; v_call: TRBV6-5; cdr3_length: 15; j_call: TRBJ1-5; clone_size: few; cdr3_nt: TGTGCCAGCAGTACATCCAGGGACAGCCATCAGCCCCAGCATTTT; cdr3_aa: CASSTSRDSHQPQHF
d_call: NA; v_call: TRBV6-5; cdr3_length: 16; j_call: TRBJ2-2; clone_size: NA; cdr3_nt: TGTGCCAGCAGTTACGGCGGTAGGATAATAACCGGGGAGCTGTTTTTT; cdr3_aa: CASSYGGRIITGELFF
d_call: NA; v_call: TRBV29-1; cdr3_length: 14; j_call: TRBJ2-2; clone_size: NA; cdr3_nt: TGCAGCGTTGGAGAGAGGCTGAACACCGGGGAGCTGTTTTTT; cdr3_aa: CSVGERLNTGELFF
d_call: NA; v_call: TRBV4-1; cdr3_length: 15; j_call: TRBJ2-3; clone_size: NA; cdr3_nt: TGCGCCAGCAGCTTATCGTGGCGGGGCACAGATACGCAGTATTTT; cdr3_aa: CASSLSWRGTDTQYF
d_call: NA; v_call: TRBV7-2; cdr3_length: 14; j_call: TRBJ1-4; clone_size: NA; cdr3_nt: TGTGCCAGCAGCTTTCGGCGGGGTAATGAAAAACTGTTTTTT; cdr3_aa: CASSFRRGNEKLFF
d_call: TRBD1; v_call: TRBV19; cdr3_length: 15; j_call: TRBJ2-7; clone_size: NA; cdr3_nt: TGTGCCAGTAGTCAACGTCCCGGGACAGGTTACGAGCAGTACTTC; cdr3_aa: CASSQRPGTGYEQYF
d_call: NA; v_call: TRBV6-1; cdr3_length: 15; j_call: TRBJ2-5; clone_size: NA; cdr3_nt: TGTGCCAGCAGTGAAGCGCCGCGGAGGCAAGAGACCCAGTACTTC; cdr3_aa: CASSEAPRRQETQYF
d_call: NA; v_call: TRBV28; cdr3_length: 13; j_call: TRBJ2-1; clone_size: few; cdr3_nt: TGTGCCAGCAGGGTCACAGGGAGTCGAGGGCAGTTCTTC; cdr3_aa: CASRVTGSRGQFF
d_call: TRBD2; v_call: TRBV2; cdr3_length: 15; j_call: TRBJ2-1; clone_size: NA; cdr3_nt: TGTGCCAGCAGTGAAGTGCTAGCGGGAGAGAGAGAGCAGTTCTTC; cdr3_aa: CASSEVLAGEREQFF
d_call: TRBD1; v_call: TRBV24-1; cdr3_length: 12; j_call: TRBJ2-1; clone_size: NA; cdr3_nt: TGTGCCACCAGTGGGTCAAGGGACAGGTATTTCTTC; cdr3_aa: CATSGSRDRYFF
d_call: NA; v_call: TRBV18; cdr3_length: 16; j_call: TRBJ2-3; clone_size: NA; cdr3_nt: TGTGCCAGCTCACCACAAACAGGCACGCTCACAGATACGCAGTATTTT; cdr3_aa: CASSPQTGTLTDTQYF
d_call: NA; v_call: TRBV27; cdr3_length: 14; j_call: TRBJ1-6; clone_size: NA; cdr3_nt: TGTGCCAGCAATACGCAGGGATATAATTCACCCCTCCACTTT; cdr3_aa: CASNTQGYNSPLHF
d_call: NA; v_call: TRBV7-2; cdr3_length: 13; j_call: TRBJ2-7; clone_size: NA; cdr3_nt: TGTGCCAGCAGCTTAGCGGGGAGTTTCGAGCAGTACTTC; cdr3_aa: CASSLAGSFEQYF